The source of this TCR beta chain is a study of persistence of HIV-infected CD4 T cells. Study background: Donors were ART-treated; their CMV- and Gag-responding CD4+ T cells were isolated.

The immunoSEQ assay was version 4, run in survey mode. Repertoires were generated with immunoSEQ multiplex PCR, while TCRdb's copy carries only in-frame clones and drops some. This table has roughly 60,000 clones, about four fifths appearing once. About this clone: Its antigen is unidentified.

An overlapping HIV-1 Gag peptide pool stimulated these cells at about 1 ug/peptide/mL. Memory cells lacking CD40L and CD69 with high CD45RO were sorted. Donors had CD4+ T cell counts above 400 cells/uL and were CMV-seropositive. Trimming stripped 1 base from V and 6 bases from J, with 15 bases between. Germline V gene sequence: CDR1 WNHNN, CDR2 SYGVQD (reference sequence). CDR3 length: 16 residues. This sequence originates from an adult man with HIV who was CMV-seropositive. The V call is TRBV10-1, the J call TRBJ2-2; D ambiguous. The source was CD4+ T cells sorted from PBMCs after roughly 18-hour stimulation, collected from a patient who received antiretroviral therapy. The CDR3 nucleotides are TGCGCCAGCAGTGAGTTGGAAAGTCCCACCGCCGGGGAGCTGTTTTTT. Its translation: CASSELESPTAGELFF.